The 31 T cell receptor beta chains listed next were all sequenced from one sample in a study of CD8 T cells in ankylosing spondylitis. TCRdb passed the 5' RACE reads through MiXCR, listing each CDR3 protein once. The table includes approximately 35,000 distinct CDR3 sequences, roughly 12% detected once. The specimen sequenced was synovial fluid, either unsorted or a sorted T cell fraction (not recorded which). The receptors were gathered from a male donor with ankylosing spondylitis.

This clonotype ranks as medium-sized. This chain joins TRBV2 and TRBJ1-2; unclear D gene. This CDR3 region has 14 residues. The V and J ends lost 3 bases and 5 bases respectively, with 13 bases between them. Looked up from germline, CDR1 is SNHLY and CDR2 is FYNNEI. CDR3 DNA sequence: TGTGCCAGCAGTGATGGGAGGCCCCTTTATGGCTACACCTTC. Protein sequence: CASSDGRPLYGYTF.

This chain links TRBV4-3 with TRBJ2-3; D might be TRBD1 (6 bases). Germline V gene data show CDR1 as LGHNA and CDR2 as YSLEER. The CDR3 spans 16 residues. The V end lost 3 bases, the J end lost 2 bases, and 15 bases lay between the germline ends. This chain's CDR3 is CASSQQGWSSTDTQYF. CDR3 sequence (DNA): TGCGCCAGCAGCCAGCAGGGGTGGAGTTCCACAGATACGCAGTATTTT.

The chain's CDR3 is CASSHLLQTSYNEQFF. Written as DNA, the CDR3 is TGCGCCAGCAGCCACCTACTTCAAACATCCTACAATGAGCAGTTCTTC. The chain is built from TRBV4-3 and TRBJ2-1; D is ambiguous. CDR3 length: 16 residues. Germline V gene lookup returns CDR1 LGHNA and CDR2 YSLEER. V lost 3 bases to trimming and J lost 1 base, with 13 bases between them.

In its sample, this clonotype was seen many times. The chain has TRBV27 and TRBJ2-1; the D call may be TRBD1 or TRBD2 (5 bases each). Germline V CDR1 and CDR2: MNHEY, SMNVEV (reference sequence). V was cut by 8 bases and J by 2 bases, with 13 bases left in between. This CDR3 has 14 amino acids. DNA for the CDR3: TGTGCCAGCGCGTCCCAGGGAGCCTACAATGAGCAGTTCTTC. This translates into CASASQGAYNEQFF.

J is TRBJ2-1 and V is TRBV6-4; 8 bases match TRBD2. Germline loops: CDR1 MRHNA, CDR2 SNTAGT. The CDR3 contains 14 residues. V shed 8 bases and J 9 bases; nucleotides not matched to a gene: 12. The CDR3 nucleotides read TGTGCCAGCCGCCGAGCGGGAGAAGAAGCTGAGCAGTTCTTC. This gives the protein CASRRAGEEAEQFF.

This clonotype occurred many times. The chain recombines TRBV6-2 or TRBV6-3 with TRBJ2-5; TRBD1 matches at 9 bases. This CDR3 has 16 residues. Germline CDR1 reads MNHEY; CDR2 reads SVGEGT. After removal of 2 bases from V and 2 bases from J, the junction contained 6 bases not matched to a gene. Here the CDR3 reads CASSYLRGTGQETQYF. CDR3 sequence (DNA): TGTGCCAGCAGTTACCTACGGGGGACAGGGCAAGAGACCCAGTACTTC.

The table lists this clonotype with many counts. V usage is TRBV20-1 and J usage is TRBJ1-4; 8 bases match TRBD1. Losses at the gene ends were 2 bases for V and 5 bases for J; bases not matched to a gene: 4. CDR1 and CDR2 (germline): DFQATT, SNEGSKA (reference sequence). The CDR3 has 14 residues. The CDR3 loop reads CSARSGQENEKLFF. The DNA of the CDR3 is TGCAGTGCTAGATCGGGACAGGAAAATGAAAAACTGTTTTTT.

This clonotype was seen at least ten times. The chain recombines TRBV7-6 with TRBJ2-7; D may match TRBD1 or TRBD2 (5 bases each). CDR1 SGHVS and CDR2 FNYEAQ come from the germline V gene. The CDR3 contains 16 residues. Trimming shortened V by 3 bases and J by 4 bases, and 19 bases separated the two germline ends. This chain's CDR3 is CASSFGAGVEGYEQYF. The CDR3 bases are TGTGCCAGCAGCTTTGGGGCCGGGGTCGAGGGGTACGAGCAGTACTTC. Full variable domain (outside the CDR3, taken from reference TRBV7-6 and TRBJ2-7): GAGVSQSPRYKVTKRGQDVALRCDPISGHVSLYWYRQALGQGPEFLTYFNYEAQQDKSGLPNDRFSAERPEGSISTLTIQRTEQRDSAMYRCASSFGAGVEGYEQYFGPGTRLTVT.

The rearrangement joins TRBV5-1 to TRBJ2-7; the D gene could be TRBD1 or TRBD2 (5 bases each). V was trimmed by 3 bases and J by 4 bases, leaving 14 bases between them. CDR1 SGHRS and CDR2 YFSETQ come from the germline V gene. The CDR3 loop spans 14 amino acids. The CDR3 DNA follows: TGCGCCAGCAGCTGGGGGACGGAAGCTTACGAGCAGTACTTC. Its translation is CASSWGTEAYEQYF.

The chain joins TRBV29-1 to TRBJ1-2; D uncertain. Germline-derived CDR1 and CDR2 are SQVTM and ANQGSEA. The CDR3 sequence is 13 residues long. Trimming cost V 6 bases and J 0 bases, with 11 bases left between them. The CDR3 spells CSVGTGSNYGYTF. For the CDR3, the DNA is TGCAGCGTCGGAACCGGGTCTAACTATGGCTACACCTTC.

This clonotype was counted many times. The rearrangement links TRBV5-1 to TRBJ2-3, with a tentative D call TRBD1 (5 bases). The length of the CDR3 is 17 residues. V was cut by 4 bases and J by 4 bases, with 22 bases left in between. In germline, CDR1 is SGHRS, CDR2 YFSETQ. The CDR3 here is CASSRVRSRDNSDTQYF. The CDR3 nucleotides are TGCGCCAGCAGCCGTGTGAGAAGCAGGGATAATTCAGATACGCAGTATTTT.

This clonotype was found many times. This sequence joins TRBV9 and TRBJ1-3, with TRBD1 as a possible D gene (5 bases). Trimming removed 2 bases at V and 8 bases at J, with 17 bases between. CDR3 length equals 15 residues. The germline CDR1 and CDR2 sequences are SGDLS and YYNGEE. CDR3 protein: CASSVFSTEGDTIYF. In DNA form, the CDR3 reads TGTGCCAGCAGCGTTTTTTCGACAGAGGGAGACACCATATATTTT.

The table lists this clonotype with a few counts. The V call is TRBV12-3 or TRBV12-4, the J call TRBJ2-3, with 8 bases aligning to TRBD1. This CDR3 is 18 amino acids long. This chain's CDR3 is CTRSPPPRQGQDTDTQYF. As DNA, the CDR3 is TGTACCCGCAGTCCACCCCCTAGACAGGGACAGGACACAGATACGCAGTATTTT.

This clonotype was seen repeatedly, ten times or more. V gene TRBV27 combines with J gene TRBJ1-2; weak D call: TRBD1 (6 bases). Trimming left V 6 bases short and J 4 bases short, with 15 bases between. The CDR3 spans 14 residues. Germline lookup yields CDR1 MNHEY and CDR2 SMNVEV (reference sequence). For the CDR3, the DNA is TGTGCCAGCAGACTAAGGGGGAGCGGCTATGGCTACACCTTC. Residues: CASRLRGSGYGYTF.

This clonotype has just a few counts. This chain links TRBV9 with TRBJ1-1; D is unclear. The CDR3 length is 13 residues. Germline loops: CDR1 SGDLS, CDR2 YYNGEE. Trimming took 0 bases from V and 6 from J, leaving 9 bases between them. The CDR3 is CASSVVSSAEAFF. The CDR3 region has the DNA TGTGCCAGCAGCGTAGTTTCGTCCGCTGAAGCTTTCTTT.

This chain links TRBV7-2 with TRBJ2-7; D remains unclear. The ends were cut back, 5 bases at V and 3 bases at J, with 14 bases in the middle. The CDR3 length is 14 residues. Germline V gene sequence: CDR1 SGHTA, CDR2 FQGNSA. The DNA of the CDR3 is TGTGCCAGCAGCGTCCGAGGCCCCCACTACGAGCAGTACTTC. It yields the protein CASSVRGPHYEQYF. Together with reference TRBV7-2 and TRBJ2-7, the CDR3 gives the full variable domain: GAGVSQSPSNKVTEKGKDVELRCDPISGHTALYWYRQSLGQGLEFLIYFQGNSAPDKSGLPSDRFSAERTGGSVSTLTIQRTQQEDSAVYLCASSVRGPHYEQYFGPGTRLTVT.

This clonotype was seen more than once but under ten times. The V gene is TRBV11-2, the J gene TRBJ2-3; D is perhaps TRBD2 (7 bases). V was pared by 0 bases and J by 2 bases, with 15 bases between. Germline V gives CDR1 SGHAT, CDR2 FQNNGV. CDR3 length: 17 amino acids. CDR3 sequence reads: CASSLDLGGGVTDTQYF. The DNA of the CDR3 is TGTGCCAGCAGCTTAGATTTGGGGGGGGGCGTCACAGATACGCAGTATTTT.

The sample holds a few counts of this clonotype. DNA for the CDR3: TGTGCCAGCAGTTACTTGCCATGGGAGCAGTACTTC. Its protein is CASSYLPWEQYF. The chain carries TRBV6-6 and TRBJ2-7; no clear D. CDR1 and CDR2 (germline): MNHNY, SVGAGI (reference sequence). V gave up 1 base and J gave up 7 bases, with 8 bases separating them. The CDR3 is 12 amino acids.

The gene calls are TRBV5-5 and TRBJ2-3, with D maybe TRBD1 (6 bases). V dropped 0 bases and J dropped 6 bases, with 17 bases sitting between them. Per the germline V gene, CDR1 is SGHKS and CDR2 is YYEKEE (reference sequence). This CDR3 region has 16 residues. CDR3 sequence reads: CASSLVLTGLKDTQYF. The DNA for the CDR3 is TGTGCCAGCAGCTTGGTACTGACAGGCCTGAAGGATACGCAGTATTTT.

This chain uses TRBV6-4 with TRBJ2-1; D gene unclear. Between the trimmed V and J ends, which lost 0 bases and 6 bases, there was a span of 9 bases. Germline V CDR1 and CDR2: MRHNA, SNTAGT. The CDR3 is 14 amino acids. DNA of the CDR3: TGTGCCAGCAGTGACTCCTCAGCCTCCAATGAGCAGTTCTTC. Translating gives CASSDSSASNEQFF.

This clonotype was seen at least ten times. The V and J genes are TRBV5-1 and TRBJ1-1, with D possibly matching TRBD1 (5 bases). Trimming removed 1 base from V and 4 bases from J, with 17 bases in between. CDR3 length: 16 residues. Germline V gene lookup returns CDR1 SGHRS and CDR2 YFSETQ. CDR3 DNA sequence: TGCGCCAGCAGCTTGCGTCGCCCAGGGTCGGGCACTGAAGCTTTCTTT. Translation gives CASSLRRPGSGTEAFF.

This clonotype was found many times. The chain combines TRBV28 with TRBJ1-5, with D perhaps matching TRBD1 (5 bases). Deletions cut 2 bases from V and 6 bases from J, with 11 bases between. The CDR3 spans 14 residues. Germline CDR1 and CDR2: MDHEN and SYDVKM. CDR3 bases: TGTGCCAGCAGTTTACGGGGGTCGGGTCAGCCCCAGCATTTT. Residues: CASSLRGSGQPQHF.

This clonotype was seen only a few times. The V gene is TRBV7-2, the J gene TRBJ1-2, with unresolved D. V dropped 1 base and J dropped 2 bases, with 5 bases sitting between them. The CDR3 has 13 amino acids. Germline V CDR1 and CDR2: SGHTA, FQGNSA. The CDR3 DNA sequence: TGTGCCAGCAGCTTAGTTCGGAACTATGGCTACACCTTC. As protein: CASSLVRNYGYTF.

The V gene is TRBV4-2, the J gene TRBJ2-2, with TRBD2 identical over 7 bases. V shed 0 bases, J shed 5 bases, and the junction held 9 bases outside the gene matches. Germline V gene sequence: CDR1 LGHNA, CDR2 YNFKEQ. The CDR3 contains 17 residues. This CDR3 is CASSQDSGPRETGELFF. In nucleotides, the CDR3 is TGTGCCAGCAGCCAAGATAGCGGCCCGCGGGAGACCGGGGAGCTGTTTTTT.

The rearrangement uses TRBV5-1 and TRBJ2-7, with TRBD1 as a possible D gene (6 bases). This CDR3 has 15 residues. CDR1 and CDR2 (germline): SGHRS, YFSETQ. With 0 bases removed from V and 3 bases from J, the gap between germline ends came to 13 bases. The CDR3 nucleotides are TGCGCCAGCAGCTTGGCGATGGGGGCCCGCTACGAGCAGTACTTC. Translating gives CASSLAMGARYEQYF. Filled out from reference TRBV5-1 and TRBJ2-7, the complete variable domain reads KAGVTQTPRYLIKTRGQQVTLSCSPISGHRSVSWYQQTPGQGLQFLFEYFSETQRNKGNFPGRFSGRQFSNSRSEMNVSTLELGDSALYLCASSLAMGARYEQYFGPGTRLTVT.

This clonotype was found many times. The chain uses TRBV4-2 and TRBJ2-2, with 9 bases matching TRBD1. The CDR3 consists of 15 residues. Germline lookup yields CDR1 LGHNA and CDR2 YNFKEQ. V trimming: 7 bases; J trimming: 3 bases; junction bases outside the gene matches: 6. The CDR3 coding sequence is TGTGCCAGCACTCCTGGGGACAGGGACACCGGGGAGCTGTTTTTT. Amino acids: CASTPGDRDTGELFF.

This clonotype was recorded a few times. V and J are TRBV20-1 and TRBJ2-5; D gene ambiguous. This CDR3 contains 11 residues. Germline lookup yields CDR1 DFQATT and CDR2 SNEGSKA (reference sequence). In DNA, the CDR3 is TGCAGAGCGAGGAGAGCAGAGACCCAGTACTTC. This translates into CRARRAETQYF.

This clonotype was seen at least ten times. V gene TRBV10-3 combines with J gene TRBJ2-3; D call uncertain. This CDR3 has 15 amino acids. Trimming stripped 2 bases from V and 3 bases from J, with 12 bases between. Germline V CDR1 and CDR2: ENHRY, SYGVKD. The CDR3 protein is CAISEPRESTDTQYF. In nucleotides, the CDR3 is TGTGCCATCAGTGAGCCCCGCGAATCGACAGATACGCAGTATTTT.

This clonotype occurred many times. The chain employs TRBV7-2 and TRBJ1-2; TRBD1 might be the D (5 bases). The ends were cut back, 5 bases at V and 8 bases at J, with 15 bases in the middle. Germline V gene lookup returns CDR1 SGHTA and CDR2 FQGNSA. The CDR3 contains 13 residues. The CDR3 region has the DNA TGTGCCAGCAGCGAGGGACGGCCTGGAGGCTACACCTTC. Amino acid sequence: CASSEGRPGGYTF.

This clonotype was detected ten times or more. CDR3 protein: CASSYRQGSSYEQYF. The DNA of the CDR3 is TGTGCCAGCAGCTACCGGCAGGGTAGCTCCTACGAGCAGTACTTC. This rearrangement joins TRBV7-9 to TRBJ2-7, with D possibly being TRBD1 (5 bases). The CDR3 runs to 15 residues. CDR1 is SEHNR, CDR2 FQNEAQ, per germline (reference sequence). Trimming pared 4 bases from V and 0 bases from J, leaving 13 bases between.

The V call is TRBV20-1, the J call TRBJ1-5; TRBD1 matches at 11 bases. The CDR3 is 15 residues long. J was trimmed by 9 bases and V by 3 bases; bases with no gene match: 10. Germline V gene data show CDR1 as DFQATT and CDR2 as SNEGSKA (reference sequence). CDR3 amino acids: CSARPGQGELRPQHF. CDR3 bases: TGCAGTGCTAGGCCGGGACAGGGGGAATTACGGCCCCAGCATTTT.